The 27 T cell receptor beta chains below all came from one sample that was sequenced in a study of cytomegalovirus exposure and HLA in healthy donors. PCR amplification relied on 60 Vbeta primers (plus 13 Jbeta primers). Sequencing used immunoSEQ multiplex PCR; TCRdb keeps in-frame clones, though not all of them. The sample table sets out fewer than 200,000 clones. Sequencing was carried out using PBMCs. These receptors originate from a man aged 30 to 39 in good health and CMV-seronegative.

V gene TRBV11-2 combines with J gene TRBJ2-2; D unresolved. The V and J ends lost 9 bases and 0 bases respectively, with 8 bases between them. Looked up from germline, CDR1 is SGHAT and CDR2 is FQNNGV. The CDR3 runs to 13 residues. CDR3 sequence: CASNPANTGELFF. The DNA of the CDR3 is TGTGCCAGTAACCCAGCGAACACCGGGGAGCTGTTTTTT.

The chain has TRBV5-4 and TRBJ1-4, with D uncertain. Trimming removed 4 bases from V and 2 bases from J, with 15 bases in between. The CDR3 contains 16 residues. CDR1 is SGHNT, CDR2 YYREEE, per germline (reference sequence). The CDR3 sequence is CASSATLTSTNEKLFF. CDR3 DNA: TGTGCCAGCAGCGCAACCCTGACTAGCACTAATGAAAAACTGTTTTTT.

The rearrangement uses TRBV5-1 and TRBJ2-1; 12 nucleotides match TRBD2. The CDR3 runs to 18 residues. V shed 0 bases and J 3 bases; nucleotides not matched to a gene: 7. Germline V CDR1 and CDR2: SGHRS, YFSETQ. CDR3 protein: CASSLGLTSGGIYNEQFF. For the CDR3, the DNA is TGCGCCAGCAGCTTGGGGTTGACTAGCGGGGGCATCTACAATGAGCAGTTCTTC.

This chain joins TRBV15 and TRBJ1-2, with D tentatively TRBD1 (6 bases). Germline V gene lookup returns CDR1 LNHNV and CDR2 YYDKDF (reference sequence). The CDR3 length is 17 residues. With 0 bases removed from V and 8 bases from J, the gap between germline ends came to 22 bases. DNA of the CDR3: TGTGCCACCAGCAGAGACCTAAGTGAAACAGGGAAGAAGGGCTACACCTTC. It translates to CATSRDLSETGKKGYTF.

The V call is TRBV18, the J call TRBJ1-1; D not certain. V lost 3 bases to trimming and J lost 0 bases, with 14 bases between them. The CDR3 covers 16 residues. From germline, CDR1 is KGHSH and CDR2 LQKENI. CDR3 loop: CASSPQATLLNTEAFF. CDR3 DNA sequence: TGTGCCAGCTCACCCCAGGCGACCCTCTTGAACACTGAAGCTTTCTTT.

The gene calls are TRBV30 and TRBJ1-1; possible D gene TRBD1, 5 bases. The CDR3 length is 13 residues. The V gene lost 4 bases and the J gene lost 4 bases, with 13 bases spanning the gap. The germline CDR1 and CDR2 sequences are GTSNPN and SVGIG (reference sequence). DNA for the CDR3: TGTGCCTGGAACAACCTCAGGGTCACTGAAGCTTTCTTT. It specifies CAWNNLRVTEAFF.

The rearrangement uses TRBV7-7 and TRBJ2-5; 12 positions match TRBD2. From germline, CDR1 is SSHAT and CDR2 FNYEAQ (reference sequence). The junction had 5 bases not matched to a gene; V was cut back by 5 bases and J by 1 base. The CDR3 runs 16 residues. The CDR3 here is CASSPGLAGPQETQYF. CDR3 DNA sequence: TGTGCCAGCAGCCCAGGACTAGCGGGGCCCCAAGAGACCCAGTACTTC.

The chain has TRBV7-3 and TRBJ2-2; 8 positions match TRBD1. J gave up 5 bases and V 4 bases, and 6 bases lay outside the gene matches. This CDR3 is 15 amino acids long. Germline CDR1 SGHTA, CDR2 FQGTGA. The CDR3 DNA reads TGTGCCAGCAGCTCACGACAGGGGAGGACCGGGGAGCTGTTTTTT. This encodes CASSSRQGRTGELFF. The variable domain in full, completed from reference TRBV7-3 and TRBJ2-2, reads GAGVSQTPSNKVTEKGKYVELRCDPISGHTALYWYRQSLGQGPEFLIYFQGTGAADDSGLPNDRFFAVRPEGSVSTLKIQRTERGDSAVYLCASSSRQGRTGELFFGEGSRLTVL.

The V call is TRBV7-2, the J call TRBJ2-2, with 14 nucleotides matching TRBD2. Germline values: CDR1 SGHTA, CDR2 FQGNSA. The CDR3 extends over 17 amino acids. With 4 bases clipped from V and 5 bases from J, the junction kept 6 bases outside the gene matches. The CDR3 protein is CASSSSGTSGGTGELFF. CDR3 bases: TGTGCCAGCAGCTCCTCCGGGACTAGCGGGGGTACCGGGGAGCTGTTTTTT.

V usage is TRBV6-1 and J usage is TRBJ1-2, with a tentative D call TRBD1 (6 bases). Germline V lookup: CDR1 MNHNS, CDR2 SASEGT. The CDR3 has 14 residues. The V gene lost 4 bases and the J gene lost 4 bases, with 13 bases spanning the gap. CDR3 DNA sequence: TGTGCCAGCAGTGCACAGGGCGAAGGCTATGGCTACACCTTC. Translating gives CASSAQGEGYGYTF.

The J gene is TRBJ2-5, the V gene TRBV6-1; 9 nucleotides line up with TRBD1. CDR1 and CDR2 from the germline V gene are MNHNS and SASEGT. The J segment lost 7 bases and the V segment lost 3 bases, leaving 12 bases of the junction unmatched. The CDR3 contains 16 residues. CDR3 DNA sequence: TGTGCCAGCAGTGACCCCCTTGAGGGACAGGGTGCGACCCAGTACTTC. Protein sequence: CASSDPLEGQGATQYF.

The chain combines TRBV4-1 with TRBJ2-7, with D possibly being TRBD2 (5 bases). Per the germline V gene, CDR1 is MGHRA and CDR2 is YSYEKL. V was cut by 0 bases and J by 2 bases, with 14 bases left in between. The CDR3 has 16 residues. CDR3 residues: CASSQDDGAGTYEQYF. The CDR3 DNA is TGCGCCAGCAGCCAAGATGATGGTGCGGGCACCTACGAGCAGTACTTC.

The V and J genes are TRBV5-5 and TRBJ2-6, with D hard to call. The CDR3 totals 15 residues. Trimming took off 4 bases at V and 0 bases at J, with 8 bases between the two ends. Germline-derived CDR1 and CDR2 are SGHKS and YYEKEE (reference sequence). This CDR3 reads CASSLGSSGANVLTF. CDR3 sequence (DNA): TGTGCCAGCAGCCTTGGTAGCTCTGGGGCCAACGTCCTGACTTTC. The complete variable domain, with remaining parts taken from reference TRBV5-5 and TRBJ2-6, reads DAGVTQSPTHLIKTRGQQVTLRCSPISGHKSVSWYQQVLGQGPQFIFQYYEKEERGRGNFPDRFSARQFPNYSSELNVNALLLGDSALYLCASSLGSSGANVLTFGAGSRLTVL.

This chain connects TRBV7-2 to TRBJ2-7; 11 nucleotides line up with TRBD2. The CDR3 loop spans 14 amino acids. Germline CDR1 is SGHTA and CDR2 is FQGNSA. The V gene end was trimmed by 8 bases and the J gene end by 2 bases; junction bases not matched to a gene: 5. The CDR3 region has the DNA TGTGCCAGCGGGATAGCGGGGGGGCCCTACGAGCAGTACTTC. It specifies CASGIAGGPYEQYF.

The chain has TRBV6-1 and TRBJ2-1, with TRBD2 matching over 8 bases. The germline CDR1 and CDR2 sequences are MNHNS and SASEGT. V dropped 10 bases and J dropped 4; count of bases not matched to a gene: 9. This CDR3 has 14 residues. This chain's CDR3 is CAILRGGRYNEQFF. CDR3 nucleotide sequence: TGTGCCATCCTCCGGGGGGGGAGATACAATGAGCAGTTCTTC.

The chain uses TRBV19 and TRBJ1-1; 7 bases align to TRBD1. Germline assignment: CDR1 LNHDA and CDR2 SQIVND (reference sequence). V trimming: 3 bases; J trimming: 2 bases; junction bases outside the gene matches: 9. CDR3 length: 16 amino acids. The DNA of the CDR3 is TGTGCCAGTAGTATTTTGGCTCGGACAGGCAACACTGAAGCTTTCTTT. This gives the protein CASSILARTGNTEAFF.

The chain employs TRBV5-6 and TRBJ2-3, with 7 bases that match TRBD1. The V gene's germline CDR1 is SGHDT and CDR2 YYEEEE. Germline trimming cut 4 bases from V and 2 bases from J; bases unmatched to any gene: 7. CDR3 length equals 15 residues. DNA of the CDR3: TGTGCCAGCAGCCGCGGACAGGCAAACACAGATACGCAGTATTTT. It translates to CASSRGQANTDTQYF.

The CDR3 bases are TGTGCCAGCAGTGGCCCGACAGGAATCTATGGCTACACCTTC. Residues: CASSGPTGIYGYTF. The rearrangement joins TRBV9 to TRBJ1-2; tentative D call: TRBD1 (6 bases). CDR3 size: 14 residues. V lost 5 bases and J lost 4, with 15 bases in between. Per germline, CDR1 SGDLS and CDR2 YYNGEE.

The chain uses TRBV5-4 and TRBJ1-4; D is perhaps TRBD1 (5 bases). The CDR3 length is 16 residues. Germline values: CDR1 SGHNT, CDR2 YYREEE (reference sequence). The V and J ends lost 2 bases and 7 bases respectively, with 18 bases between them. The DNA for the CDR3 is TGTGCCAGCAGCTTAGGCAGGGAAGCATCTAGTGAAAAACTGTTTTTT. Its protein product is CASSLGREASSEKLFF.

The chain carries TRBV2 and TRBJ1-4; weak D call: TRBD1 (5 bases). This CDR3 has 14 residues. V dropped 8 bases and J dropped 8 bases, with 18 bases sitting between them. Germline V lookup: CDR1 SNHLY, CDR2 FYNNEI. The CDR3 DNA reads TGTGCCAGCGTTACGGGACTTTCGACAGAAAAACTGTTTTTT. Translation: CASVTGLSTEKLFF. Full variable domain (remainder filled in from reference TRBV2 and TRBJ1-4): EPEVTQTPSHQVTQMGQEVILRCVPISNHLYFYWYRQILGQKVEFLVSFYNNEISEKSEIFDDQFSVERPDGSNFTLKIRSTKLEDSAMYFCASVTGLSTEKLFFGSGTQLSVL.

This chain connects TRBV11-2 to TRBJ1-2; D ambiguous. CDR1 and CDR2 from the germline V gene are SGHAT and FQNNGV. The V and J ends lost 1 base and 8 bases respectively, with 8 bases between them. The CDR3 is made up of 12 amino acids. The CDR3 DNA reads TGTGCCAGCAGCTTAGGCCAGTACGGCTACACCTTC. It specifies CASSLGQYGYTF.

The chain carries TRBV9 and TRBJ2-1; TRBD2 matches at 13 bases. V lost 2 bases, J lost 7 bases, and 9 bases stayed unmatched. The CDR3 runs to 17 residues. Germline V lookup: CDR1 SGDLS, CDR2 YYNGEE. CDR3 region: CASSVSTSGRVINEQFF. CDR3 bases: TGTGCCAGCAGCGTCTCTACTAGCGGGAGGGTGATAAATGAGCAGTTCTTC.

This chain joins TRBV27 and TRBJ2-2; 7 nucleotides agree with TRBD1. The CDR3 extends over 14 amino acids. With V trimmed by 3 bases and J by 7 bases, 5 bases remained unmatched. In germline, CDR1 is MNHEY, CDR2 SMNVEV (reference sequence). The CDR3 DNA reads as TGTGCCAGCAGTTTCTTACGACAGGGCGGGGAGCTGTTTTTT. Protein: CASSFLRQGGELFF.

The V and J genes are TRBV4-2 and TRBJ2-2, with TRBD2 matching 9 bases. Germline lookup yields CDR1 LGHNA and CDR2 YNFKEQ. The V segment lost 0 bases and the J segment 9 bases; nucleotides outside the gene matches: 5. CDR3 length equals 15 residues. CDR3 nucleotide sequence: TGTGCCAGCAGCCAAGATCTAGCGGGGCCAAGGGAGCTGTTTTTT. Protein product: CASSQDLAGPRELFF.

The V and J genes are TRBV19 and TRBJ2-1; D may be TRBD2 (6 bases). V lost 11 bases, J lost 7 bases, and 36 bases lay in between. CDR3 length equals 19 residues. The germline V gene has CDR1 LNHDA and CDR2 SQIVND (reference sequence). This chain's CDR3 is CASDQPRGTAGSWKNEQFF. DNA of the CDR3: TGTGCCTCAGACCAACCGAGGGGTACGGCGGGGTCTTGGAAGAATGAGCAGTTCTTC.

The chain combines TRBV10-1 with TRBJ1-6; tentatively, D is TRBD1 (6 bases). The length of the CDR3 is 14 residues. V lost 4 bases and J 9 bases, leaving 13 bases between the germline ends. The germline V gene has CDR1 WNHNN and CDR2 SYGVQD (reference sequence). The CDR3 nucleotides are TGCGCCAGCAGTGCTCAGGGGTCCCCTTCACCCCTCCACTTT. This translates into CASSAQGSPSPLHF.

This chain uses TRBV7-8 with TRBJ2-1; possibly TRBD1 for D (6 bases). Trimming removed 2 bases at V and 7 bases at J, with 9 bases between. The CDR3 contains 13 residues. Germline V gene data show CDR1 as SGHVS and CDR2 as FQNEAQ. CDR3 loop: CASSLQGWNEQFF. In DNA form, the CDR3 reads TGTGCCAGCAGCTTACAGGGGTGGAATGAGCAGTTCTTC.